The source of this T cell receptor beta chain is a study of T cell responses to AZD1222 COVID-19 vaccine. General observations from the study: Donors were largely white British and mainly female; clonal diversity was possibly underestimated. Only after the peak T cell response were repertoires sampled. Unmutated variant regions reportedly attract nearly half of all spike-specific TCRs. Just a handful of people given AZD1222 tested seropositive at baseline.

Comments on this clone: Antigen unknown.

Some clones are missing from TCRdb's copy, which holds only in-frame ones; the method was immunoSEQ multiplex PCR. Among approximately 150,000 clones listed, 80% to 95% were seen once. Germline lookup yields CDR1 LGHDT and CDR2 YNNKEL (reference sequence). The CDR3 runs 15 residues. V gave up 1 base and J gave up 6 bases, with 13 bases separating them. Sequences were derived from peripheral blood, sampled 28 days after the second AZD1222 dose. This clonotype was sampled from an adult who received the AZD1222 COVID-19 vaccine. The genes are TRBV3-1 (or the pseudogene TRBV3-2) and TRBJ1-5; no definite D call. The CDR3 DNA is TGTGCCAGCAGCCAAGCGGGCAGGTTTGTTCAGCCCCAGCATTTT. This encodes CASSQAGRFVQPQHF.